The 25 T cell receptor beta chains reported below all come from one sample, sequenced in a study of beta chain features in type 1 diabetes. TCRB transcripts that were expressed got sequenced, as all of the isolated RNA had been reverse transcribed. Libraries were prepared by immunoSEQ multiplex PCR; TCRdb keeps only in-frame clonotypes and omits some of them. The top ten hold around 0.44% of the sample, which has hundreds of thousands of clones, 6.5% to 10% seen once. The sequencing sample was made of central memory CD4+ T cells from blood. The receptors originated from a woman aged 18-29 years in good health.

There are a few counts of this clone. The chain recombines TRBV5-4 with TRBJ2-6; 7 positions match TRBD2. This CDR3 contains 18 residues. The trim removed 4 bases at V and 0 bases at J, leaving 10 bases unmatched. The germline CDR1 and CDR2 sequences are SGHNT and YYREEE (reference sequence). The DNA for the CDR3 is TGTGCCAGCAGCCCGGGGGGACCGAACCCCTCTGGGGCCAACGTCCTGACTTTC. Amino acid sequence: CASSPGGPNPSGANVLTF.

This clone turned up a few times. Its ends do not fully match the called genes, so a read error is possible. The chain has TRBV7-7 and TRBJ2-2; 8 bases fit TRBD2. Germline loops: CDR1 SSHAT, CDR2 FNYEAQ (reference sequence). The CDR3 length is 15 residues. The CDR3 DNA sequence: TGTGCTAGCAGCCCCGCGGGGGGCACAACCGGGGAGCTGTTTTTT. Its translation: CASSPAGGTTGELFF.

This clone occurred many times. The chain couples TRBV19 to TRBJ2-7; D possibly corresponds to TRBD1 (8 bases). The CDR3 spans 16 residues. V shed 10 bases and J shed 3 bases, with 25 bases lying between them. CDR1 and CDR2 from the germline V gene are LNHDA and SQIVND (reference sequence). DNA of the CDR3: TGTGCCACCAGTTCTTGGACAGGGAGGGATTTCTACGAGCAGTACTTC. It codes for CATSSWTGRDFYEQYF.

The table lists this clone with a few counts. The chain has TRBV29-1 and TRBJ2-5; D perhaps matches TRBD2 (5 bases). Germline values: CDR1 SQVTM, CDR2 ANQGSEA. The V and J ends lost 4 bases and 5 bases respectively, with 14 bases between them. CDR3 length: 13 amino acids. The CDR3 nucleotides read TGCAGCGTTGGCGCGGGTCGGGCGGAGACCCAGTACTTC. Its translation: CSVGAGRAETQYF.

This clone was picked up a small number of times. This chain uses TRBV19 with TRBJ2-1, with D perhaps matching TRBD2 (5 bases). Deletions cut 3 bases from V and 1 base from J, with 7 bases between. The length of the CDR3 is 14 residues. Germline CDR1 is LNHDA and CDR2 is SQIVND (reference sequence). CDR3 coding DNA: TGTGCCAGTAGTATGTGGACTTCCTACAATGAGCAGTTCTTC. Translating it yields CASSMWTSYNEQFF.

This clone was observed at least ten times. The gene calls are TRBV5-1 and TRBJ2-2, with 13 bases that match TRBD2. This CDR3 comprises 19 residues. Trimming at V came to 0 bases and at J to 4 bases, leaving 9 bases not matched to a gene. Germline lookup yields CDR1 SGHRS and CDR2 YFSETQ. The CDR3 here is CASSLAGTSGRASTGELFF. In DNA, the CDR3 is TGCGCCAGCAGCTTGGCCGGTACTAGCGGGAGGGCGAGCACCGGGGAGCTGTTTTTT.

A few counts support this clone. The chain couples TRBV6-6 to TRBJ2-3, with D perhaps matching TRBD2 (6 bases). The CDR3 consists of 13 residues. CDR1 is MNHNY, CDR2 SVGAGI, per germline (reference sequence). V was shortened by 7 bases and J by 4 bases, with 12 bases between the two germline ends. CDR3 sequence (DNA): TGTGCCAGCATAAGTACGGGGGCAGATACGCAGTATTTT. Its translation: CASISTGADTQYF.

Concerning this clone itself: A much larger clone differs from this one at a single base, so this may be a read error. CDR3 protein: CASSLDRDYGYTF. DNA for the CDR3: TGTGCCAGCAGCTTAGACAGGGACTATGGCTACACCTTC. The chain links TRBV7-9 to TRBJ1-2, with a weak D call TRBD1 (6 bases). CDR1 and CDR2 (germline): SEHNR, FQNEAQ (reference sequence). There are 13 residues in the CDR3. V was trimmed by 1 base and J by 3 bases, leaving 6 bases between them.

This clone was recorded many times. The CDR3 spells CASSLNDRADEQFF. The CDR3 coding sequence is TGTGCCAGCAGCTTAAATGACAGGGCCGATGAGCAGTTCTTC. The chain has TRBV7-2 and TRBJ2-1, with 7 bases aligning to TRBD1. V was pared by 2 bases and J by 8 bases, with 6 bases of the junction left unmatched. Looked up from germline, CDR1 is SGHTA and CDR2 is FQGNSA. The CDR3 length is 14 residues.

This clone was detected a few times. The chain combines TRBV7-2 with TRBJ2-3; D is tentatively TRBD1 or TRBD2 (6 bases each). V lost 5 bases and J 0 bases, leaving 15 bases between the germline ends. CDR1 and CDR2 (germline): SGHTA, FQGNSA. CDR3 length: 16 residues. DNA for the CDR3: TGTGCCAGCAGCCGGGGGCGGACTGTCAGCACAGATACGCAGTATTTT. Residues: CASSRGRTVSTDTQYF.

This clone was recorded at least ten times. V and J are TRBV18 and TRBJ2-1; D might be TRBD2 (5 bases). Germline V gives CDR1 KGHSH, CDR2 LQKENI. V was clipped by 6 bases and J by 3 bases, with 21 bases between them. The CDR3 extends over 17 amino acids. CDR3 amino acids: CASSHNLGSGFYNEQFF. For the CDR3, the DNA is TGTGCCAGCTCCCACAATCTTGGGAGCGGTTTCTACAATGAGCAGTTCTTC. Based on the CDR3 plus reference TRBV18 and TRBJ2-1, the full variable domain is NAGVMQNPRHLVRRRGQEARLRCSPMKGHSHVYWYRQLPEEGLKFMVYLQKENIIDESGMPKERFSAEFPKEGPSILRIQQVVRGDSAAYFCASSHNLGSGFYNEQFFGPGTRLTVL.

This clone was seen many times. The V and J genes are TRBV13 and TRBJ2-7; 9 bases map to TRBD2. The CDR3 has 12 amino acids. Germline values: CDR1 PRHDT, CDR2 FYEKMQ (reference sequence). V gave up 6 bases and J gave up 4 bases; unmatched junction bases: 1. The CDR3 sequence is CASSTSGYEQYF. CDR3 sequence (DNA): TGTGCCAGCAGTACTAGCGGGTACGAGCAGTACTTC.

This clone was found many times. CDR3 sequence reads: CASSLNYASGRDEQYF. The CDR3 nucleotides are TGTGCCAGCAGCTTAAATTACGCTAGCGGGAGAGACGAGCAGTACTTC. V is TRBV7-3 and J is TRBJ2-7, with 10 bases matching TRBD2. CDR1 is SGHTA, CDR2 FQGTGA, per germline. After removal of 1 base from V and 5 bases from J, the junction contained 8 bases not matched to a gene. There are 16 residues in the CDR3.

This clone occurred a few times. The CDR3 bases are TGTGCCACCGGAAGGGGGCGCGAGAGCTATGGCTACACCTTC. Its translation is CATGRGRESYGYTF. The chain carries TRBV27 and TRBJ1-2; 7 nucleotides line up with TRBD1. J was trimmed by 4 bases and V by 10 bases; bases with no gene match: 12. Looked up from germline, CDR1 is MNHEY and CDR2 is SMNVEV (reference sequence). The CDR3 contains 14 residues.

This clone has ten or more counts. The V gene is TRBV4-3, the J gene TRBJ2-7, with D perhaps TRBD1 (6 bases). V lost 2 bases, J lost 3 bases, and 11 bases lay in between. The CDR3 length is 14 residues. Germline V gene lookup returns CDR1 LGHNA and CDR2 YSLEER. As DNA, the CDR3 is TGCGCCAGCAGCCAAAACCTAGGGGGCTACGAGCAGTACTTC. Its translation is CASSQNLGGYEQYF.

This clone was counted only a few times. The rearrangement joins TRBV11-2 to TRBJ1-4; TRBD1 is a possible D gene (5 bases). V was shortened by 5 bases and J by 11 bases, with 12 bases between the two germline ends. This CDR3 spans 12 amino acids. The germline CDR1 and CDR2 sequences are SGHAT and FQNNGV. The CDR3 loop is CASSLSRDKLFF. In DNA form, the CDR3 reads TGTGCCAGCAGCCTTAGCCGGGACAAACTGTTTTTT. Supplemented by reference TRBV11-2 and TRBJ1-4, the full variable domain reads EAGVAQSPRYKIIEKRQSVAFWCNPISGHATLYWYQQILGQGPKLLIQFQNNGVVDDSQLPKDRFSAERLKGVDSTLKIQPAKLEDSAVYLCASSLSRDKLFFGSGTQLSVL.

This clone was found a few times. The rearrangement joins TRBV27 to TRBJ2-1; D remains unclear. The germline V gene has CDR1 MNHEY and CDR2 SMNVEV (reference sequence). V lost 0 bases and J 9 bases, leaving 15 bases between the germline ends. This CDR3 is 15 amino acids long. DNA of the CDR3: TGTGCCAGCAGTTTATCGTACCTAACGATCAGTGAGCAGTTCTTC. Its translation is CASSLSYLTISEQFF.

The rearrangement uses TRBV5-1 and TRBJ2-5; TRBD1 is a possible D gene (6 bases). The germline V gene encodes CDR1 SGHRS and CDR2 YFSETQ. V was cut by 8 bases and J by 5 bases, with 22 bases left in between. The CDR3 spans 15 residues. CDR3 amino acids: CASHSGSPRGETQYF. The CDR3 coding sequence is TGCGCCAGTCATAGTGGCAGCCCAAGGGGGGAGACCCAGTACTTC. The variable domain in full, with the rest retrieved from reference TRBV5-1 and TRBJ2-5, is KAGVTQTPRYLIKTRGQQVTLSCSPISGHRSVSWYQQTPGQGLQFLFEYFSETQRNKGNFPGRFSGRQFSNSRSEMNVSTLELGDSALYLCASHSGSPRGETQYFGPGTRLLVL.

The V call is TRBV4-1, the J call TRBJ2-3; D possibly corresponds to TRBD2 (5 bases). Germline assignment: CDR1 MGHRA and CDR2 YSYEKL. This CDR3 is built from 15 residues. Deletions cut 4 bases from V and 1 base from J, with 12 bases between. The CDR3 DNA is TGCGCCAGCAGCCCACAGTCGAGGGGCACAGATACGCAGTATTTT. It translates to CASSPQSRGTDTQYF.

This clone was seen at least ten times. The chain combines TRBV11-2 with TRBJ2-5; TRBD1 is a possible D gene (6 bases). Germline lookup yields CDR1 SGHAT and CDR2 FQNNGV. The CDR3 has 15 residues. Trimming cost V 1 base and J 5 bases, with 14 bases left between them. The CDR3 nucleotides are TGTGCCAGCAGCTTAGTTTTGGGGGCTTGGGAGACCCAGTACTTC. Protein sequence: CASSLVLGAWETQYF.

This clone has a handful of counts. This sequence joins TRBV7-2 and TRBJ1-5; D unresolved. CDR3 size: 14 residues. The V gene's germline CDR1 is SGHTA and CDR2 FQGNSA. V lost 4 bases to trimming and J lost 3 bases, with 10 bases between them. CDR3 coding DNA: TGTGCCAGCAGCTCAAGTCGATACAATCAGCCCCAGCATTTT. Protein sequence: CASSSSRYNQPQHF.

This sequence joins TRBV6-1 and TRBJ2-3; 8 nucleotides align to TRBD2. Per the germline V gene, CDR1 is MNHNS and CDR2 is SASEGT. The CDR3 length is 15 residues. The V segment lost 6 bases and the J segment 0 bases; nucleotides outside the gene matches: 5. CDR3 nucleotides: TGTGCCAGCAGCCTTAGCGGGGCTAGCACAGATACGCAGTATTTT. It encodes CASSLSGASTDTQYF.

V usage is TRBV7-8 and J usage is TRBJ2-1; possible D gene TRBD2, 5 bases. The V gene's germline CDR1 is SGHVS and CDR2 FQNEAQ. This CDR3 has 15 amino acids. V was trimmed by 5 bases and J by 0 bases, leaving 11 bases between them. The CDR3 DNA follows: TGTGCCAGCAGCCCGCGGGCTATCTCCTACAATGAGCAGTTCTTC. Encoded protein: CASSPRAISYNEQFF.

This clone was recorded a few times. The chain combines TRBV27 with TRBJ2-1, with 16 bases aligning to TRBD2. The V gene's germline CDR1 is MNHEY and CDR2 SMNVEV (reference sequence). Unmatched junction bases numbered 7, after V lost 5 bases and J lost 9 bases. The CDR3 loop spans 16 amino acids. The CDR3 DNA reads as TGTGCCAGCAGTGCGTCCGGGACTAGCGGGAGGGGTGAGCAGTTCTTC. It translates to CASSASGTSGRGEQFF.

The J gene is TRBJ2-5, the V gene TRBV5-1; perhaps TRBD1 as D (5 bases). From germline, CDR1 is SGHRS and CDR2 YFSETQ. The length of the CDR3 is 15 residues. V was cut by 0 bases and J by 5 bases, with 14 bases left in between. The CDR3 sequence is CASSLGSTGSETQYF. In DNA form, the CDR3 reads TGCGCCAGCAGCTTGGGGAGCACAGGTAGTGAGACCCAGTACTTC.